This note documents a single T cell receptor beta chain sequence. Antigen specificity is unknown. This sample was taken from a study of CD8+ T cells in alopecia areata. It was cDNA, reverse transcribed from extracted RNA, that served as the sequencing template. The protocol was immunoSEQ multiplex PCR, while the TCRdb copy is restricted to in-frame clones and leaves out a portion. The data show approximately 30,000 clones, with roughly 60% seen just once and about a sixth held by the top ten. General study findings and limits: Sequencing of scalp samples also captures resident alphabeta T cells of normal skin. Normal scalp showed lower clonality than lesional scalp, especially alopecia totalis/universalis.

V shed 0 bases and J shed 10 bases, with 10 bases lying between them. From germline, CDR1 is SGHRS and CDR2 YFSETQ. The CDR3 consists of 12 residues. The chain recombines TRBV5-1 with TRBJ1-2, with D tentatively TRBD1 (5 bases). This receptor was taken from a human donor with alopecia areata. Sequenced material: NKG2D-high CD8+ T cells sorted from blood. The CDR3 coding sequence is TGCGCCAGCAGCTTGGTTGGGGGGACCTACACCTTC. Protein sequence: CASSLVGGTYTF.